This T cell receptor beta chain emerged from a study of cytomegalovirus exposure and HLA in healthy donors. As for the study in general: From HLA-typed donors, an early data release held some 80 million unique TCRs.

The CDR3 is made up of 13 amino acids. Germline CDR1 and CDR2: MGHDK and SYGVNS. The V and J ends lost 6 bases and 0 bases respectively, with 8 bases between them. PCR was performed using 60 Vbeta and 13 Jbeta primers. The method was immunoSEQ multiplex PCR; TCRdb's version includes in-frame clones alone and lacks a portion of them. The profile shows hundreds of thousands of clones, 65% to 80% of them singletons. Notes on this clone: Its antigen is as yet unknown.

The study's findings and limits: The study assumed roughly uniform donor sequencing depth for presence/absence analyses. In a later analysis, HLA-C alleles had the fewest associated TCRs, DRB1 alleles the most. A later analysis found most CMV-associated TCR beta chains apparently HLA-restricted.

The source of this sequence is a man aged 35 to 55 in good health and CMV-seronegative. The sequencing input was PBMCs. The rearrangement links TRBV25-1 to TRBJ1-1; D is perhaps TRBD1 (6 bases). The CDR3 sequence is CASRDRLNTEAFF. Written as DNA, the CDR3 is TGTGCCAGCAGAGACAGGCTGAACACTGAAGCTTTCTTT.